The rows below give T cell receptor beta chains drawn from one sample of a study of T cells in Graves' hyperthyroidism and ophthalmopathy. A single record per CDR3 protein comes from TCRdb applying MiXCR to the multiplex PCR reads. The table has around 350,000 distinct CDR3 sequences, 20% to 25% seen once. Input material: blood. These receptors were taken from a man aged 45-60 years with Graves' hyperthyroidism. Both conserved end residues are part of each CDR3. D genes are given only for firm matches. The listing skips clone size in some rows; elsewhere it reads once, few, many or a size class.

size	J	V	D	length	DNA	CDR3
NA	TRBJ2-7	TRBV5-5	TRBD2	17	TGTGCCAGCAGCTACCGGGGGGGACCCAGCCGGGGGAACGAGCAGTACTTC	CASSYRGGPSRGNEQYF
few	TRBJ1-1	TRBV5-1	NA	15	TGCGCCAGCAGCTTTACGACGGCGGGTGACACTGAAGCTTTCTTT	CASSFTTAGDTEAFF
many	TRBJ2-1	TRBV3-1	TRBD2	15	TGTGCCAGCAGCCAGGTAGCGGGAAACTACAATGAGCAGTTCTTC	CASSQVAGNYNEQFF
NA	TRBJ2-7	TRBV7-9	NA	12	TGTGCCAGCAGCGTAGAAGACTACGAGCAGTACTTC	CASSVEDYEQYF
few	TRBJ1-5	TRBV6-2/TRBV6-3	NA	13	TGTGCCAGCAGTTATAGGTGGAATCAGCCCCAGCATTTT	CASSYRWNQPQHF
few	TRBJ2-1	TRBV20-1	NA	11	TGCAGTGCTAGAGGAGTCCATGAGCAGTTCTTC	CSARGVHEQFF
few	TRBJ2-7	TRBV12-3/TRBV12-4	NA	13	TGTGCCAGCAGTTTAAGGACTGCCTACGAGCAGTACTTC	CASSLRTAYEQYF
many	TRBJ2-5	TRBV28	NA	14	TGTGCCAGCAGTTTACGGGGGCTGGGGGAGACCCAGTACTTC	CASSLRGLGETQYF
NA	TRBJ1-2	TRBV6-1	TRBD1	12	TGTGCCGGAAGGGACAGAAACTATGGCTACACCTTC	CAGRDRNYGYTF
few	TRBJ2-7	TRBV27	NA	14	TGTGCCAGCAGTTTTAAAAGTTTCTTCTACGAGCAGTACTTC	CASSFKSFFYEQYF
few	TRBJ1-2	TRBV5-1	NA	15	TGCGCCAGCGGGACATCTGGGAAAACTAACTATGGCTACACCTTC	CASGTSGKTNYGYTF
many	TRBJ2-7	TRBV12-3/TRBV12-4	TRBD1	13	TGTGCCAGCAGTTCAGGGGGCCGCTACGAGCAGTACTTC	CASSSGGRYEQYF
NA	TRBJ2-7	TRBV11-3	NA	15	TGTGCCAGCAGCTTAGATCCCAGTCGGGCTGGCGAGCAGTACTTC	CASSLDPSRAGEQYF
many	TRBJ2-7	TRBV11-3	TRBD2	16	TGTGCCAGCAGCTGGACGAGACTAGCGCGAACGGAAGAGCAGTACTTC	CASSWTRLARTEEQYF
NA	TRBJ2-5	TRBV7-2	TRBD1	15	TGTGCCAGCAGCTTAGGCGGACAGGGGGCTGAGACCCAGTACTTC	CASSLGGQGAETQYF
few	TRBJ1-2	TRBV28	NA	12	TGTGCCAGCAGTTTATCACCGCCGTATCCCACCTTC	CASSLSPPYPTF
many	TRBJ2-6	TRBV7-9	TRBD2	16	TGTGCCAGCAGCCCTCTAGCGGGGGCTGGGGCCAACGTCCTGACTTTC	CASSPLAGAGANVLTF
NA	TRBJ2-3	TRBV11-2	NA	17	TGTGCCAGCAGCTTAGATCTAGGACTTCCACTCACAGATACGCAGTATTTT	CASSLDLGLPLTDTQYF
NA	TRBJ2-6	TRBV5-1	NA	15	TGCGCCAGCAGCCCCGGGAACTCTGGGGCCAACGTCCTGACTTTC	CASSPGNSGANVLTF
many	TRBJ1-5	TRBV6-1	NA	16	TGTGCCAGCAGTCGACCGCTAACAGGGCTTGGTCAGCCCCAGCATTTT	CASSRPLTGLGQPQHF
many	TRBJ1-2	TRBV3-1	NA	14	TGTGCCAGCAGCCAAAGGGGCGCGTACGATGGCTACACCTTC	CASSQRGAYDGYTF
NA	TRBJ2-6	TRBV7-3	TRBD1	15	TGTGCCAGCAGCTTTGGGACAGCTGGGGCCAACGTCCTGACTTTC	CASSFGTAGANVLTF
NA	TRBJ2-1	TRBV5-1	TRBD1	16	TGCGCCAGCAGCTTCGGATGGGGACAGGGGCAGCATGAGCAGTTCTTC	CASSFGWGQGQHEQFF
NA	TRBJ2-2	TRBV5-1	NA	14	TGCGCCAGCAGCCCAGGGACCGTCACCGGGGAGCTGTTTTTT	CASSPGTVTGELFF
NA	TRBJ1-1	TRBV10-3	NA	13	TGTGCCATCAGGCCACAGGGAGGCACTGAAGCTTTCTTT	CAIRPQGGTEAFF
NA	TRBJ1-6	TRBV15	TRBD1	17	TGTGCCACCAGCACGGGGGACAGGGTATACTATAATTCACCCCTCCACTTT	CATSTGDRVYYNSPLHF
NA	TRBJ2-3	TRBV4-1	NA	15	TGCGCCAGCAGCCCTCTGACGGGGTCCACAGATACGCAGTATTTT	CASSPLTGSTDTQYF
many	TRBJ2-1	TRBV3-1	TRBD2	16	TGTGCCAGCAGCCAAACTCTAGCGGGATTTGGCAATGAGCAGTTCTTC	CASSQTLAGFGNEQFF
NA	TRBJ2-5	TRBV19	TRBD1	13	TGTGCCAGTAGTGACAGGGGGGGGGAGACCCAGTACTTC	CASSDRGGETQYF
NA	TRBJ1-5	TRBV27	NA	14	TGTGCCAGCAGTTTAAAGGGGAGCAATCAGCCCCAGCATTTT	CASSLKGSNQPQHF
few	TRBJ2-1	TRBV19	TRBD2	15	TGTGCCAGTAGTACGGGGGGGACTCTCCTCAGTGAGCAGTTCTTC	CASSTGGTLLSEQFF
NA	TRBJ2-6	TRBV6-1	NA	14	TGTGCCAGCAGTGGGGCGTCTGGGGCCAACGTCCTGACTTTC	CASSGASGANVLTF
many	TRBJ2-7	TRBV13	TRBD2	14	TGTGCCAGCAGCTTAGGACTAGCGGGATTCGAGCAGTACTTC	CASSLGLAGFEQYF
few	TRBJ2-4	TRBV20-1	NA	14	TGCAGTGCTATTCGCCGACAGCCCAAAAACATTCAGTACTTC	CSAIRRQPKNIQYF
NA	TRBJ1-2	TRBV28	NA	11	TGTGCCAGCAGGAGGGCCTATGGCTACACCTTC	CASRRAYGYTF
many	TRBJ1-1	TRBV30	TRBD1	12	TGTGCCTGGACCCGGACAGGCAGTGAAGCTTTCTTT	CAWTRTGSEAFF
many	TRBJ2-5	TRBV12-3/TRBV12-4	NA	14	TGTGCCAGCAGTTTAGCGGGGGGCGGAGAGACCCAGTACTTC	CASSLAGGGETQYF
NA	TRBJ2-7	TRBV29-1	NA	12	TGCAGCGCCCGGGACATTACCTACGAGCAGTACTTC	CSARDITYEQYF
NA	TRBJ2-1	TRBV28	NA	15	TGTGCCAGCAGTTTAGGGGGTACCAGCTTCAATGAGCGGTTCTTC	CASSLGGTSFNERFF
many	TRBJ2-3	TRBV28	NA	15	TGTGCCAGCAGTTTACTAGCGAAGAGCACAGATACGCAGTATTTT	CASSLLAKSTDTQYF
few	TRBJ1-5	TRBV28	TRBD1	16	TGTGCCAGCAGTTTAAGCGACAGGGGAGGGGATCAGCCCCAGCATTTT	CASSLSDRGGDQPQHF
NA	TRBJ1-2	TRBV5-6	NA	15	TGTGCCAGCAGCTCCGACTGGTCGACTAACTATGGCTACACCTTC	CASSSDWSTNYGYTF
few	TRBJ2-1	TRBV9	NA	14	TGTGCCAGCAGCGTAGACACGCTAGTGGGTGAGCAGTTCTTC	CASSVDTLVGEQFF
few	TRBJ1-5	TRBV2	TRBD1	15	TGTGCCAGCAGTGAAGCGCGTGGACAGGGTCAGCCCCAGCATTTT	CASSEARGQGQPQHF